Below, 14 T cell receptor beta chains from the same sample are listed, as sequenced in a study of T cell changes during pregnancy in multiple sclerosis. The protocol was immunoSEQ multiplex PCR, while the TCRdb copy is restricted to in-frame clones and leaves out a portion. The sample records about 32,000 clones, 91% being singletons. The starting material was CD8+ T cells from peripheral blood mononuclear cells, obtained in the second trimester of pregnancy. All receptors come from a female donor in good health, enrolled as a control in a pregnancy study.

The chain is built from TRBV7-9 and TRBJ2-1; TRBD2 might be the D (5 bases). V was cut by 5 bases and J by 6 bases, with 20 bases left in between. Germline assignment: CDR1 SEHNR and CDR2 FQNEAQ (reference sequence). There are 16 residues in the CDR3. The CDR3 coding sequence is TGTGCCAGCAGCCCCCGAGCGGTCGGCTCCCCCAATGAGCAGTTCTTC. It encodes CASSPRAVGSPNEQFF.

The gene calls are TRBV4-1 and TRBJ2-7; D may be TRBD1 (5 bases). V gave up 0 bases and J gave up 4 bases, with 16 bases separating them. The germline CDR1 and CDR2 sequences are MGHRA and YSYEKL. The CDR3 sequence is 16 residues long. The CDR3 region has the DNA TGCGCCAGCAGCCAAGATCCTGCCCAGGGATGGTACGAGCAGTACTTC. It specifies CASSQDPAQGWYEQYF.

This chain connects TRBV27 to TRBJ2-3; D is possibly TRBD2 (6 bases). This CDR3 is built from 18 residues. CDR1 and CDR2 from the germline V gene are MNHEY and SMNVEV (reference sequence). V was shortened by 8 bases and J by 0 bases, with 24 bases between the two germline ends. The CDR3 region is CASGRRAYPFFSTDTQYF. The CDR3 DNA is TGTGCCAGCGGGCGGAGGGCGTACCCTTTCTTTAGCACAGATACGCAGTATTTT.

The chain is built from TRBV7-2 and TRBJ2-5, with 12 positions matching TRBD2. V dropped 0 bases and J dropped 4; count of bases not matched to a gene: 9. Per germline, CDR1 SGHTA and CDR2 FQGNSA. The CDR3 is 18 residues long. The CDR3 nucleotides are TGTGCCAGCAGCTTAGCGACCCTAGCGGGGGGGCTCGGAGAGACCCAGTACTTC. Residues: CASSLATLAGGLGETQYF.

This clone was seen a handful of times. The gene calls are TRBV30 and TRBJ1-6, with 7 nucleotides matching TRBD1. The CDR3 loop spans 13 amino acids. The V gene end was trimmed by 1 base and the J gene end by 9 bases; junction bases not matched to a gene: 3. Germline CDR1 and CDR2: GTSNPN and SVGIG (reference sequence). The CDR3 DNA reads TGTGCCTGGAGTGAACAGGGGAGTTCACCCCTCCACTTT. Encoded protein: CAWSEQGSSPLHF. Full variable domain (remainder filled in from reference TRBV30 and TRBJ1-6): SQTIHQWPATLVQPVGSPLSLECTVEGTSNPNLYWYRQAAGRGLQLLFYSVGIGQISSEVPQNLSASRPQDRQFILSSKKLLLSDSGFYLCAWSEQGSSPLHFGNGTRLTVT.

The chain combines TRBV13 with TRBJ1-3, with 8 bases fitting TRBD1. The germline CDR1 and CDR2 sequences are PRHDT and FYEKMQ (reference sequence). CDR3 size: 21 residues. J lost 2 bases, V lost 2 bases, and 20 bases had no gene match. The chain's CDR3 is CASSLTLHRGNIGSAGNTIYF. CDR3 nucleotide sequence: TGTGCCAGCAGCTTAACGCTACACAGGGGGAATATCGGGTCCGCTGGAAACACCATATATTTT.

The rearrangement uses TRBV6-4 and TRBJ2-2; 7 nucleotides align to TRBD1. With V trimmed by 5 bases and J by 2 bases, 5 bases remained unmatched. Germline-derived CDR1 and CDR2 are MRHNA and SNTAGT. The CDR3 runs 15 residues. The CDR3 loop is CASSPTGINTGELFF. Written as DNA, the CDR3 is TGTGCCAGCAGTCCGACAGGGATAAACACCGGGGAGCTGTTTTTT.

This chain joins TRBV5-4 and TRBJ1-5; 11 positions agree with TRBD1. Germline V gives CDR1 SGHNT, CDR2 YYREEE (reference sequence). J was trimmed by 5 bases and V by 4 bases; bases with no gene match: 5. The CDR3 consists of 15 residues. In DNA form, the CDR3 reads TGTGCCAGCAGCCCGGGGACAGGGGGGGATCAGCCCCAGCATTTT. Protein: CASSPGTGGDQPQHF.

This clone turned up a few times. The V gene is TRBV25-1, the J gene TRBJ1-1, with 7 positions matching TRBD1. The ends lost 3 bases at V and 1 base at J; junction bases unmatched: 5. Germline loops: CDR1 MGHDK, CDR2 SYGVNS. CDR3 size: 15 residues. This CDR3 is CASSDWGQPNTEAFF. CDR3 DNA sequence: TGTGCCAGCAGTGATTGGGGACAGCCGAACACTGAAGCTTTCTTT.

The CDR3 sequence: CASSADGGSAGNTIYF. The CDR3, as DNA: TGTGCCAGCAGCGCGGACGGGGGGTCTGCTGGAAACACCATATATTTT. The chain has TRBV9 and TRBJ1-3; TRBD1 might be the D (5 bases). Germline V lookup: CDR1 SGDLS, CDR2 YYNGEE. The ends were cut back, 3 bases at V and 2 bases at J, with 15 bases in the middle. The CDR3 is 16 residues long.

The chain joins TRBV5-1 to TRBJ2-3, with a tentative D call TRBD1 (6 bases). The V gene lost 0 bases and the J gene lost 3 bases, with 14 bases spanning the gap. Germline V gene sequence: CDR1 SGHRS, CDR2 YFSETQ. The CDR3 covers 16 residues. Here the CDR3 reads CASSLVGGQLTDTQYF. CDR3 bases: TGCGCCAGCAGCTTGGTCGGTGGACAGCTTACAGATACGCAGTATTTT.

The V call is TRBV27, the J call TRBJ2-7, with 9 bases identical to TRBD1. Looked up from germline, CDR1 is MNHEY and CDR2 is SMNVEV (reference sequence). The CDR3 has 13 amino acids. The ends lost 5 bases at V and 6 bases at J; junction bases unmatched: 5. The DNA of the CDR3 is TGTGCCAGCAGTGGCAGGGGACAGGGCGAGCAGTACTTC. Its protein is CASSGRGQGEQYF.

The gene calls are TRBV2 and TRBJ1-3; 8 bases are shared with TRBD1. Per germline, CDR1 SNHLY and CDR2 FYNNEI. The CDR3 consists of 14 residues. Trimming removed 5 bases from V and 6 bases from J; junction bases left unmatched: 6. CDR3 in amino acids: CASSPGQGENTIYF. The DNA for the CDR3 is TGTGCCAGCAGTCCAGGACAGGGCGAAAACACCATATATTTT.

V is TRBV6-4 and J is TRBJ2-1; possible D gene TRBD1, 6 bases. This CDR3 is 15 amino acids long. Trimming took off 5 bases at V and 4 bases at J, with 15 bases between the two ends. Germline V gives CDR1 MRHNA, CDR2 SNTAGT. The CDR3 region has the DNA TGTGCCAGCAGTCAGGGGCTAGCAGAGTACAATGAGCAGTTCTTC. This codes for CASSQGLAEYNEQFF.